This T cell receptor beta chain was profiled in a study of cytomegalovirus exposure and HLA in healthy donors. Across the study: The 90 to 150 validation repertoires were produced on the same platform as the 700 or so repertoires of the first cohort. This was reported in a later analysis. Findings and caveats of the study: Rare sequences made up most TCRs, while some public TCRs were found in many donors.

Points on this clone: Antigen unknown.

The CDR3 totals 14 residues. The trim removed 4 bases at V and 4 bases at J, leaving 3 bases unmatched. Germline V gives CDR1 SGHRS, CDR2 YFSETQ. Measured with immunoSEQ multiplex PCR; TCRdb has only the in-frame clones, and not every one. This repertoire shows under 200,000 clones, over 85% found once; its top ten account for around 3.8%. The sequenced sample consisted of PBMCs. The clonotype was recovered from a man aged 18 to 29 in good health and CMV-seropositive. This chain joins TRBV5-1 and TRBJ2-7; 12 bases agree with TRBD2. CDR3 sequence: CASSLAGGPYEQYF. The CDR3 nucleotides are TGCGCCAGCAGCCTAGCGGGAGGGCCGTACGAGCAGTACTTC.